These 7 T cell receptor beta chains originate from one sample sequenced in a study of T cells in women clearing cervical HPV infection. Measured with immunoSEQ multiplex PCR; TCRdb has only the in-frame clones, and not every one. This sample's table reports approximately 13,000 clones. The sequenced sample consisted of blood buffy coat. The receptors shown here come from a woman aged 18-69 years with a cervical HPV16 infection that either progressed to CIN3+ or cleared (not recorded which).

Details on this clone: The observed sequence ends 3 residues before the CDR3 terminus, with the missing tail filled in from the germline J gene. This chain links TRBV6-1 with TRBJ1-1; D is undetermined. The CDR3 consists of 13 residues. V was cut by 0 bases and J by 4 bases, with 6 bases left in between. The germline V gene encodes CDR1 MNHNS and CDR2 SASEGT. This chain's CDR3 is CASSEAGSTEAFF. The DNA read from the CDR3 is TGTGCCAGCAGTGAAGCAGGCAGCACTGAA.

The sequenced CDR3 bases are TGTGCCAGTAGTGGGCCGGGACAGGGTAATTCACCG. This codes for CASSGPGQGNSP. The full CDR3 protein is CASSGPGQGNSPLFF. This sequence joins TRBV19 and TRBJ2-2; 9 positions match TRBD1. The read falls 3 residues short of the CDR3 end, and the missing part is taken from the germline J gene. CDR1 LNHDA and CDR2 SQIVND come from the germline V gene (reference sequence). The CDR3 spans 15 residues.

Of note for this clone: The junction does not match germline at one end; this may be a read error. The read ends 3 residues before the CDR3 terminus; that terminus is restored from the germline J gene. This rearrangement joins TRBV19 to TRBJ1-2; the D is unclear. The CDR3 consists of 16 residues. From germline, CDR1 is LNHDA and CDR2 SQIVND (reference sequence). The CDR3 is CASSIARSGRLYDYTF. The DNA read from the CDR3 is TGTGCCAGTAGTATCGCTCGGAGCGGGAGGTTGTATGAC.

Concerning this clone: The read finishes 3 residues shy of the CDR3 end, and the germline J gene is used to complete it. V gene TRBV7-2 combines with J gene TRBJ1-2; TRBD1 matches 10 bases. The CDR3 has 14 residues. The V gene end was trimmed by 4 bases and the J gene end by 7 bases; junction bases not matched to a gene: 6. Germline V gene lookup returns CDR1 SGHTA and CDR2 FQGNSA. This chain's CDR3 is CASSSDGTGVGYTF. The sequenced CDR3 bases are TGTGCCAGCAGCTCCGACGGGACAGGGGTTGGC.

Turning to this clone: The read gets to within 3 residues of the CDR3 end, and the germline J gene fills in the rest. The chain employs TRBV7-2 and TRBJ1-5; D is uncertain. Per the germline V gene, CDR1 is SGHTA and CDR2 is FQGNSA. Deletions cut 5 bases from V and 2 bases from J, with 7 bases between. The CDR3 spans 13 residues. The CDR3 protein is CASSVEGNQPQHF. The covered CDR3 bases are TGTGCCAGCAGCGTTGAGGGCAATCAGCCC. The whole variable domain, filled in from reference TRBV7-2 and TRBJ1-5, reads GAGVSQSPSNKVTEKGKDVELRCDPISGHTALYWYRQSLGQGLEFLIYFQGNSAPDKSGLPSDRFSAERTGGSVSTLTIQRTQQEDSAVYLCASSVEGNQPQHFGDGTRLSIL.

A note on this clone: The read terminates 3 residues ahead of where the CDR3 ends, so the germline J gene completes it. V usage is TRBV19 and J usage is TRBJ2-1; D might be TRBD1 (5 bases). The germline CDR1 and CDR2 sequences are LNHDA and SQIVND (reference sequence). Between the trimmed V and J ends, which lost 3 bases and 5 bases, there was a span of 11 bases. This CDR3 is 14 amino acids long. The CDR3 reads CASSIAGSHNEQFF. Partial CDR3 DNA: TGTGCCAGTAGTATCGCAGGGTCCCACAATGAG. The full variable domain, completed using reference TRBV19 and TRBJ2-1, is DGGITQSPKYLFRKEGQNVTLSCEQNLNHDAMYWYRQDPGQGLRLIYYSQIVNDFQKGDIAEGYSVSREKKESFPLTVTSAQKNPTAFYLCASSIAGSHNEQFFGPGTRLTVL.

The part of the CDR3 DNA that was read is TGTGCCACCACCGACAGGGGGTGGAATCAGCCG. This translates into CATTDRGWNQP. The CDR3, in full, reads CATTDRGWNQPQYF. The chain carries TRBV19 and TRBJ2-3; 9 positions match TRBD1. Coverage ceases 3 residues before the CDR3 finishes, and the germline J gene fills in the end. The CDR3 consists of 14 residues. The germline V gene encodes CDR1 LNHDA and CDR2 SQIVND (reference sequence).